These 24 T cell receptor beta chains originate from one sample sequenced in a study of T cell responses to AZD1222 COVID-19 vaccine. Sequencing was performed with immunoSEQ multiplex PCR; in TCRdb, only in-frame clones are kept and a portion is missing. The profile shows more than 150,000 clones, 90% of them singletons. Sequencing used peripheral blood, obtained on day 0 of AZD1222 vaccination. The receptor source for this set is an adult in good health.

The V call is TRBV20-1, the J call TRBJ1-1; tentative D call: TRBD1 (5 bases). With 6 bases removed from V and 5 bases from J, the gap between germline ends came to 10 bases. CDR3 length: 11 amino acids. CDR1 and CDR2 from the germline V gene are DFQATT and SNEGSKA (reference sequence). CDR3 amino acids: CSAPDSTEAFF. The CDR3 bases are TGCAGTGCCCCCGACAGTACTGAAGCTTTCTTT.

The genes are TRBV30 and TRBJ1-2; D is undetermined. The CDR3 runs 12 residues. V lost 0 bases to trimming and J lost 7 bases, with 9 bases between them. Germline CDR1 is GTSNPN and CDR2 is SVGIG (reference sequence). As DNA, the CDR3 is TGTGCCTGGAGTGTAGTAACGGTTGGCTACACCTTC. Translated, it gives CAWSVVTVGYTF. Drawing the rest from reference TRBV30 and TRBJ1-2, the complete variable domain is SQTIHQWPATLVQPVGSPLSLECTVEGTSNPNLYWYRQAAGRGLQLLFYSVGIGQISSEVPQNLSASRPQDRQFILSSKKLLLSDSGFYLCAWSVVTVGYTFGSGTRLTVV.

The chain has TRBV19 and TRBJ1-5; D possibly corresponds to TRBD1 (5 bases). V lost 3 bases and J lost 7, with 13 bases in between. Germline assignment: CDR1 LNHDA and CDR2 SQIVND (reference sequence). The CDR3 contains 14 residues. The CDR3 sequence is CASSIGGVWQPQHF. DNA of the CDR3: TGTGCCAGTAGTATTGGGGGGGTCTGGCAGCCCCAGCATTTT.

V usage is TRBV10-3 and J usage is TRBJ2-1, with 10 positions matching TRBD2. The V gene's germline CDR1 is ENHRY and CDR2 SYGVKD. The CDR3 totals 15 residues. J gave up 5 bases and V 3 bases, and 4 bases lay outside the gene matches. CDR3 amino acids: CAISEPGLADNEQFF. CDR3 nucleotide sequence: TGTGCCATCAGTGAACCAGGACTAGCGGACAATGAGCAGTTCTTC.

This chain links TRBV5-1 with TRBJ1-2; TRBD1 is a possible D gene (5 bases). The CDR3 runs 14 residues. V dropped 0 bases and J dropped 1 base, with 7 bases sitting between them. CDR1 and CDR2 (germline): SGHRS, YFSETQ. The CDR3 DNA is TGCGCCAGCAGCTTGGGGGACCTTAACTATGGCTACACCTTC. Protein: CASSLGDLNYGYTF. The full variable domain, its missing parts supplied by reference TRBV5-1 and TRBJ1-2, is KAGVTQTPRYLIKTRGQQVTLSCSPISGHRSVSWYQQTPGQGLQFLFEYFSETQRNKGNFPGRFSGRQFSNSRSEMNVSTLELGDSALYLCASSLGDLNYGYTFGSGTRLTVV.

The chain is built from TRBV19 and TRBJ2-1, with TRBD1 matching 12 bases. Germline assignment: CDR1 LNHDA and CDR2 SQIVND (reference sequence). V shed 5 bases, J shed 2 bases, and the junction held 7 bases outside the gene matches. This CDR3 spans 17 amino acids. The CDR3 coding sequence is TGTGCCAGTAGTTCCGGGACAGGGGGCGCGACCTACAATGAGCAGTTCTTC. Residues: CASSSGTGGATYNEQFF.

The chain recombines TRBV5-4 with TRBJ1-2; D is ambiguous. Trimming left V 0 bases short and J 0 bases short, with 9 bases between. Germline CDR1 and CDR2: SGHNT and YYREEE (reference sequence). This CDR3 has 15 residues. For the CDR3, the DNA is TGTGCCAGCAGCTTGGGTAGAACCCCTAACTATGGCTACACCTTC. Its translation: CASSLGRTPNYGYTF.

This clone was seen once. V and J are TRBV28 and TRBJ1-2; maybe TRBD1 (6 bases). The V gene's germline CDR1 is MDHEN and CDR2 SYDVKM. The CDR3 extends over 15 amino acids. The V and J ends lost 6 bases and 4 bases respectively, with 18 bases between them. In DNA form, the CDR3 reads TGTGCCAGCAGGAGCTTTTCGGGACAACTCTATGGCTACACCTTC. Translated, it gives CASRSFSGQLYGYTF.

The DNA for the CDR3 is TGTGCCAGCAGTTTATGGGACAGCTACAATGAGCAGTTCTTC. It is translated as CASSLWDSYNEQFF. The V call is TRBV27, the J call TRBJ2-1; TRBD1 matches 7 bases. CDR3 length: 14 amino acids. The V segment lost 1 base and the J segment 3 bases; nucleotides outside the gene matches: 0. Germline V gene lookup returns CDR1 MNHEY and CDR2 SMNVEV (reference sequence).

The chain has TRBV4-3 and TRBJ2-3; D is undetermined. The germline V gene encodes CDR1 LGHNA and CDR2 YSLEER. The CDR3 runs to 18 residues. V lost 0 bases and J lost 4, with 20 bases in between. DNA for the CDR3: TGCGCCAGCAGCCAAGATGATAGCAGCTCCTATCAGGCAGATACGCAGTATTTT. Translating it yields CASSQDDSSSYQADTQYF.

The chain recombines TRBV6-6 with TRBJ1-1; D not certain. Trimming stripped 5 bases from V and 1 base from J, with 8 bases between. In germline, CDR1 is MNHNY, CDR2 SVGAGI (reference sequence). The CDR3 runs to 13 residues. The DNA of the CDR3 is TGTGCCAGCAGTCCTCCAGCGAACACTGAAGCTTTCTTT. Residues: CASSPPANTEAFF.

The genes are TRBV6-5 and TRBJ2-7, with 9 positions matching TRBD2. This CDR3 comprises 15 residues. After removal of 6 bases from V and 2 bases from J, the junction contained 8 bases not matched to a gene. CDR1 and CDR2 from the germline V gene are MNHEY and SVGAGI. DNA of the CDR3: TGTGCCAGCAGCCCCGGGACTAGCATCACCTACGAGCAGTACTTC. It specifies CASSPGTSITYEQYF.

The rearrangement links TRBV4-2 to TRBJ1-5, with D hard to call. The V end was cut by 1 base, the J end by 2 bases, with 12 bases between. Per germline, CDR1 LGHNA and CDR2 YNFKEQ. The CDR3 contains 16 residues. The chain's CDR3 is CASSQGGLGGNQPQHF. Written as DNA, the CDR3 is TGTGCCAGCAGCCAAGGCGGACTAGGCGGCAATCAGCCCCAGCATTTT.

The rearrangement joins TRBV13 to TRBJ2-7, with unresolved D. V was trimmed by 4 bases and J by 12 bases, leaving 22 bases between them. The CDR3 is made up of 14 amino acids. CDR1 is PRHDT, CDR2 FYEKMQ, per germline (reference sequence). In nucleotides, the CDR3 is TGTGCCAGCAGCTACCAAGGGCCGAGCCAACGTTGGTACTTC. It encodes CASSYQGPSQRWYF.

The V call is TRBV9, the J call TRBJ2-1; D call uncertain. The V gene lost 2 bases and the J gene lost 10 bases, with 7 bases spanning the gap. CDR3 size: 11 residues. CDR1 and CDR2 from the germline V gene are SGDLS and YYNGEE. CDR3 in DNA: TGTGCCAGCAGCGTGGGGAAGGAGCAGTTCTTC. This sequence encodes CASSVGKEQFF.

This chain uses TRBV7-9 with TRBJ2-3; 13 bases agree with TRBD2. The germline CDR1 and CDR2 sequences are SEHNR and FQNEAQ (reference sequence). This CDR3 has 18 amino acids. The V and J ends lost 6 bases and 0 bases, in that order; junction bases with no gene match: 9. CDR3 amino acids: CASRGLAGPEASTDTQYF. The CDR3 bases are TGTGCCAGCAGGGGACTAGCGGGACCTGAGGCTAGCACAGATACGCAGTATTTT. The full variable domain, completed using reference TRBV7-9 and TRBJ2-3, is DTGVSQNPRHKITKRGQNVTFRCDPISEHNRLYWYRQTLGQGPEFLTYFQNEAQLEKSRLLSDRFSAERPKGSFSTLEIQRTEQGDSAMYLCASRGLAGPEASTDTQYFGPGTRLTVL.

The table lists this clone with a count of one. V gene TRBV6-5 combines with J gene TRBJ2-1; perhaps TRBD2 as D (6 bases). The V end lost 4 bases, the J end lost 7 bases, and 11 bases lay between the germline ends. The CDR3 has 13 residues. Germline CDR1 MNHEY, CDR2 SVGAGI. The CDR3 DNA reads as TGTGCCAGCAGTTCTCCGGGGGTGAATGAGCAGTTCTTC. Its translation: CASSSPGVNEQFF.

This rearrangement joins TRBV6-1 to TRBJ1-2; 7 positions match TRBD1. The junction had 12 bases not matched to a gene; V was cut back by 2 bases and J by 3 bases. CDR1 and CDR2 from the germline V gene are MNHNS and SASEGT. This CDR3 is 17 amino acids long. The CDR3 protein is CASSEITGARTYYGYTF. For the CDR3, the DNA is TGTGCCAGCAGTGAAATAACAGGGGCGAGGACTTACTATGGCTACACCTTC.

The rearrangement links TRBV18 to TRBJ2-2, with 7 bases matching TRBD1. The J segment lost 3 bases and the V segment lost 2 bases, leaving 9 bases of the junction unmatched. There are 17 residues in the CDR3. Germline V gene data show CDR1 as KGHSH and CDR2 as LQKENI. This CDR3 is CASSPLLKGAHTGELFF. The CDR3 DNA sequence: TGTGCCAGCTCACCATTACTTAAGGGGGCGCACACCGGGGAGCTGTTTTTT.

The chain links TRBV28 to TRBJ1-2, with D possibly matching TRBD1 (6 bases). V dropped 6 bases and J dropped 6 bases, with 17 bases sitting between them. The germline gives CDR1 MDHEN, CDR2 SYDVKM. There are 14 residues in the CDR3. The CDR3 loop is CASSPPSRGNGYTF. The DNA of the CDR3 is TGTGCCAGCAGCCCCCCCAGTAGGGGGAATGGCTACACCTTC.

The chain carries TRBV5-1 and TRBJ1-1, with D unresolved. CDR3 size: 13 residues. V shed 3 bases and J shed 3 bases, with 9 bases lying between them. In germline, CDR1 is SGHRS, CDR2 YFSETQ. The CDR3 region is CASSWDSDTEAFF. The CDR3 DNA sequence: TGCGCCAGCAGCTGGGATTCGGACACTGAAGCTTTCTTT.

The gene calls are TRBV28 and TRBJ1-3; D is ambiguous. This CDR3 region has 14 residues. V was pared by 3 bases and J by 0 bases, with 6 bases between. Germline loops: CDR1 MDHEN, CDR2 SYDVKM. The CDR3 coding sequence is TGTGCCAGCAGTTTTGTTAGCTCTGGAAACACCATATATTTT. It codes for CASSFVSSGNTIYF.

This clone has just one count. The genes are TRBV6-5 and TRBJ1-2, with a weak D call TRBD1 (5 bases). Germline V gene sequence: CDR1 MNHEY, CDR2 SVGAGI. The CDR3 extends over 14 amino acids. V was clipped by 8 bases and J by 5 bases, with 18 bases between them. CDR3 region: CASGRLGDVYGYTF. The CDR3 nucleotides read TGTGCCAGCGGACGTTTAGGGGACGTTTATGGCTACACCTTC.

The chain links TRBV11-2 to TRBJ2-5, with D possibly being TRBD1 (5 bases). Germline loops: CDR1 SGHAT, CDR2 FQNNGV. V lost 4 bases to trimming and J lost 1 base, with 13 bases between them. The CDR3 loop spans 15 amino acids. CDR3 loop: CASSSLQGFQETQYF. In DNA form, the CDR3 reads TGTGCCAGCAGCTCTCTGCAGGGCTTCCAAGAGACCCAGTACTTC.